Following are 30 T cell receptor beta chains from one sample sequenced in a study of blood T cell repertoires in COVID-19. Profiled with immunoSEQ multiplex PCR; TCRdb holds only in-frame clones, not every one. The sample has some 380,000 clones, around 90% seen once. The sequenced material came from PBMCs or T cells enriched from blood (not recorded which). The receptors stem from a woman aged 35 to 49 with acute COVID-19.

The chain has TRBV30 and TRBJ1-5, with 7 positions matching TRBD1. The CDR3 extends over 13 amino acids. Germline V gene sequence: CDR1 GTSNPN, CDR2 SVGIG (reference sequence). J lost 1 base, V lost 5 bases, and 2 bases had no gene match. The CDR3 loop is CAWQQGSNQPQHF. The CDR3 bases are TGTGCCTGGCAACAGGGGAGCAATCAGCCCCAGCATTTT.

This clone was picked up a small number of times. The chain has TRBV5-1 and TRBJ2-7; 11 nucleotides align to TRBD1. Germline values: CDR1 SGHRS, CDR2 YFSETQ. V shed 4 bases and J 5 bases; nucleotides not matched to a gene: 8. CDR3 length: 15 residues. CDR3 DNA: TGCGCCAGCAGCCTTGGACAGGGGGCTGCCCACGAGCAGTACTTC. Translated, it gives CASSLGQGAAHEQYF.

The chain has TRBV7-9 and TRBJ2-7, with D perhaps TRBD1 (6 bases). The CDR3 is 15 residues long. CDR1 and CDR2 (germline): SEHNR, FQNEAQ (reference sequence). The V end lost 5 bases, the J end lost 6 bases, and 20 bases lay between the germline ends. The CDR3 sequence is CASSPPGTPTGEQYF. The CDR3, as DNA: TGTGCCAGCAGCCCGCCCGGGACACCGACAGGCGAGCAGTACTTC.

This clone was picked up a small number of times. The J gene is TRBJ1-5, the V gene TRBV30; D is unresolved. CDR3 size: 13 residues. Germline V gene sequence: CDR1 GTSNPN, CDR2 SVGIG (reference sequence). Trimming took 1 base from V and 3 from J, leaving 7 bases between them. CDR3 sequence (DNA): TGTGCCTGGAGTGCGGGGTACAATCAGCCCCAGCATTTT. It codes for CAWSAGYNQPQHF.

The V gene is TRBV7-8, the J gene TRBJ2-7, with D perhaps TRBD2 (5 bases). V was trimmed by 5 bases and J by 13 bases, leaving 21 bases between them. This CDR3 is built from 13 residues. Germline V CDR1 and CDR2: SGHVS, FQNEAQ. The CDR3 DNA reads TGTGCCAGCAGCCGAATAGTAAACGGGATGGTATACTTC. This codes for CASSRIVNGMVYF.

J is TRBJ1-3 and V is TRBV11-2; D not resolved. V was clipped by 5 bases and J by 4 bases, with 9 bases between them. Germline CDR1 SGHAT, CDR2 FQNNGV. This CDR3 has 13 residues. CDR3: CASSTEAGNTIYF. The CDR3 DNA is TGTGCCAGCAGCACCGAAGCGGGAAACACCATATATTTT.

J is TRBJ2-7 and V is TRBV27, with TRBD1 matching 10 bases. V lost 10 bases and J lost 3; bases outside the gene matches: 6. This CDR3 spans 13 amino acids. Germline CDR1 MNHEY, CDR2 SMNVEV (reference sequence). The CDR3 region is CATGQGGIYEQYF. The CDR3 coding sequence is TGTGCCACCGGACAGGGGGGGATCTACGAGCAGTACTTC.

The chain couples TRBV12-3 or TRBV12-4 to TRBJ2-5, with D perhaps matching TRBD2 (6 bases). The CDR3 totals 13 residues. V lost 3 bases, J lost 4 bases, and 9 bases lay in between. CDR3 in DNA: TGTGCCAGCAGTTTGATGGGGGGAGAGACCCAGTACTTC. Amino acids: CASSLMGGETQYF.

The chain employs TRBV5-1 and TRBJ2-2; 7 bases map to TRBD1. The J segment lost 9 bases and the V segment lost 4 bases, leaving 3 bases of the junction unmatched. The CDR3 totals 12 residues. Germline V lookup: CDR1 SGHRS, CDR2 YFSETQ. The CDR3 loop is CASSRDSWELFF. CDR3 DNA sequence: TGCGCCAGCAGCCGGGACAGCTGGGAGCTGTTTTTT.

This chain joins TRBV5-1 and TRBJ2-2; no definite D call. V was clipped by 1 base and J by 1 base, with 5 bases between them. The germline V gene has CDR1 SGHRS and CDR2 YFSETQ. This CDR3 is built from 14 residues. The CDR3 sequence: CASSLSWNTGELFF. CDR3 coding DNA: TGCGCCAGCAGCTTGAGCTGGAACACCGGGGAGCTGTTTTTT.

This chain uses TRBV5-4 with TRBJ1-3; 10 bases agree with TRBD1. J lost 2 bases, V lost 4 bases, and 3 bases had no gene match. Germline-derived CDR1 and CDR2 are SGHNT and YYREEE (reference sequence). The CDR3 is 15 amino acids. DNA for the CDR3: TGTGCCAGCAGCATGGGGACAGGGGCTGGAAACACCATATATTTT. Protein product: CASSMGTGAGNTIYF.

The genes are TRBV19 and TRBJ1-2; 9 bases map to TRBD1. Germline values: CDR1 LNHDA, CDR2 SQIVND (reference sequence). Trimming took 10 bases from V and 8 from J; bases not matched to a gene: 5. This CDR3 has 11 residues. DNA of the CDR3: TGTGCCACTAGACAGGGGGTCGGCTACACCTTC. Translating gives CATRQGVGYTF.

This clone was picked up a small number of times. J is TRBJ1-2 and V is TRBV5-1; D is possibly TRBD1 (6 bases). CDR3 size: 15 residues. Trimming removed 5 bases from V and 2 bases from J, with 16 bases in between. Germline values: CDR1 SGHRS, CDR2 YFSETQ. The CDR3 DNA reads TGCGCCAGCAGTTCACTCACAGGGAAGAACTATGGCTACACCTTC. Translating it yields CASSSLTGKNYGYTF. Based on the CDR3 plus reference TRBV5-1 and TRBJ1-2, the full variable domain is KAGVTQTPRYLIKTRGQQVTLSCSPISGHRSVSWYQQTPGQGLQFLFEYFSETQRNKGNFPGRFSGRQFSNSRSEMNVSTLELGDSALYLCASSSLTGKNYGYTFGSGTRLTVV.

The V gene is TRBV5-8, the J gene TRBJ2-3; 10 bases match TRBD2. In germline, CDR1 is SGHTS, CDR2 YDEGEE. V lost 4 bases, J lost 2 bases, and 7 bases stayed unmatched. The CDR3 is made up of 16 amino acids. Written as DNA, the CDR3 is TGTGCCAGCAGCACCCGGACTAGCGGAGTCACAGATACGCAGTATTTT. Protein sequence: CASSTRTSGVTDTQYF.

The chain joins TRBV7-2 to TRBJ2-5; the D gene is possibly TRBD1 (8 bases). The CDR3 runs 16 residues. With 0 bases removed from V and 5 bases from J, the gap between germline ends came to 16 bases. Germline lookup yields CDR1 SGHTA and CDR2 FQGNSA. The CDR3 protein is CASSLAGTGGDETQYF. The CDR3 bases are TGTGCCAGCAGCTTAGCAGGCACAGGGGGGGATGAGACCCAGTACTTC. Looking up the rest from reference TRBV7-2 and TRBJ2-5 gives the full variable domain: GAGVSQSPSNKVTEKGKDVELRCDPISGHTALYWYRQSLGQGLEFLIYFQGNSAPDKSGLPSDRFSAERTGGSVSTLTIQRTQQEDSAVYLCASSLAGTGGDETQYFGPGTRLLVL.

In nucleotides, the CDR3 is TGTGCCAGCAGGCTACAGGGGAGCTCCTACGAGCAGTACTTC. It encodes CASRLQGSSYEQYF. The chain has TRBV3-1 (or the pseudogene TRBV3-2) and TRBJ2-7; 7 nucleotides match TRBD1. V lost 6 bases and J lost 0; bases outside the gene matches: 5. Germline loops: CDR1 LGHDT, CDR2 YNNKEL (reference sequence). The CDR3 consists of 14 residues.

This rearrangement joins TRBV5-6 to TRBJ2-5; D remains ambiguous. The V gene lost 1 base and the J gene lost 3 bases, with 10 bases spanning the gap. Germline values: CDR1 SGHDT, CDR2 YYEEEE. The CDR3 length is 14 residues. This CDR3 reads CASSLNPQEETQYF. CDR3 bases: TGTGCCAGCAGCTTGAACCCCCAGGAAGAGACCCAGTACTTC. Full variable domain (outside the CDR3, taken from reference TRBV5-6 and TRBJ2-5): DAGVTQSPTHLIKTRGQQVTLRCSPKSGHDTVSWYQQALGQGPQFIFQYYEEEERQRGNFPDRFSGHQFPNYSSELNVNALLLGDSALYLCASSLNPQEETQYFGPGTRLLVL.

The chain has TRBV7-8 and TRBJ2-5; 15 positions agree with TRBD2. V was clipped by 8 bases and J by 0 bases; unmatched bases: 1. CDR3 length equals 15 residues. Germline V gives CDR1 SGHVS, CDR2 FQNEAQ. CDR3 in DNA: TGTGCCAGCGGGACTAGCGGGGGGTACCAAGAGACCCAGTACTTC. As protein: CASGTSGGYQETQYF.

The V call is TRBV11-3, the J call TRBJ2-5, with TRBD1 matching 8 bases. Germline loops: CDR1 SGHNT, CDR2 YENEEA. Trimming cost V 4 bases and J 2 bases; bases outside gene matches: 0. The length of the CDR3 is 13 residues. In DNA form, the CDR3 reads TGTGCCAGCAGCTGGGACAGGCAAGAGACCCAGTACTTC. Translated, it gives CASSWDRQETQYF.

This clone appeared a few times. This chain connects TRBV18 to TRBJ1-6; no reliable D call. Germline assignment: CDR1 KGHSH and CDR2 LQKENI. The CDR3 loop spans 15 amino acids. The V end lost 5 bases, the J end lost 11 bases, and 19 bases lay between the germline ends. CDR3: CASSTGRVEETPLHF. The CDR3 bases are TGTGCCAGCTCAACCGGGAGGGTAGAGGAGACACCCCTCCACTTT. Using reference TRBV18 and TRBJ1-6 for the parts outside the CDR3, the full variable domain is NAGVMQNPRHLVRRRGQEARLRCSPMKGHSHVYWYRQLPEEGLKFMVYLQKENIIDESGMPKERFSAEFPKEGPSILRIQQVVRGDSAAYFCASSTGRVEETPLHFGNGTRLTVT.

This sequence joins TRBV21-1 and TRBJ2-2; the table's D call, TRBD1, was not checked against the DNA. TRBV21-1 is a recognized pseudogene. The CDR3 is 14 residues long. The CDR3 DNA reads TGTGCCAGCCGGGACAGGCGTAACACCGGGGAGCTGTTTTTT. Its protein product is CASRDRRNTGELFF.

The rearrangement joins TRBV5-6 to TRBJ1-2; no reliable D call. Germline CDR1 SGHDT, CDR2 YYEEEE. The CDR3 extends over 13 amino acids. The V end was cut by 4 bases, the J end by 7 bases, with 14 bases between. The CDR3 loop is CASSLGGSGGYTF. DNA of the CDR3: TGTGCCAGCAGCCTAGGCGGGTCTGGTGGCTACACCTTC.

V usage is TRBV21-1 and J usage is TRBJ2-2; the table assigns TRBD2, which was not confirmed against the DNA. TRBV21-1 is noted as a pseudogene. CDR3 size: 21 residues. The CDR3 reads CASSKGLIRSSGVSDSGELFF. The CDR3 bases are TGTGCCAGCAGCAAAGGTTTGATTAGGAGTAGCGGGGTTTCAGATTCCGGGGAGCTGTTTTTT.

The genes are TRBV5-1 and TRBJ2-3; tentative D call: TRBD1 (5 bases). The CDR3 spans 16 residues. The V and J ends lost 6 bases and 0 bases respectively, with 17 bases between them. CDR1 and CDR2 (germline): SGHRS, YFSETQ. CDR3 nucleotides: TGCGCCAGCAAAGCCGGCAGGGCCACTAGCACAGATACGCAGTATTTT. Translated, it gives CASKAGRATSTDTQYF.

This clone was picked up one time. The CDR3 DNA reads as TGTGCCAGCAGTTTATACCGGACAGGCTATGGCTACACCTTC. As protein: CASSLYRTGYGYTF. This rearrangement joins TRBV27 to TRBJ1-2; 7 bases are a match to TRBD1. V dropped 1 base and J dropped 4; count of bases not matched to a gene: 3. The CDR3 length is 14 residues. Per the germline V gene, CDR1 is MNHEY and CDR2 is SMNVEV (reference sequence).

The chain carries TRBV7-9 and TRBJ1-1, with D possibly being TRBD1 (5 bases). The V end lost 6 bases, the J end lost 4 bases, and 15 bases lay between the germline ends. Germline CDR1 is SEHNR and CDR2 is FQNEAQ (reference sequence). The CDR3 totals 14 residues. The CDR3, as DNA: TGTGCCAGCAGGACTAGGGGCGAGGCCACTGAAGCTTTCTTT. As protein: CASRTRGEATEAFF.

The V call is TRBV29-1, the J call TRBJ1-2; 10 bases map to TRBD1. This CDR3 is 13 amino acids long. V trimming: 6 bases; J trimming: 6 bases; junction bases outside the gene matches: 7. CDR1 SQVTM and CDR2 ANQGSEA come from the germline V gene. CDR3 coding DNA: TGCAGCGTATGGGGACAGGGGATTAATGGCTACACCTTC. The encoded protein is CSVWGQGINGYTF.

This clone was seen only once. The chain is built from TRBV11-2 and TRBJ1-1; TRBD1 might be the D (5 bases). The CDR3 contains 16 residues. Germline CDR1 is SGHAT and CDR2 is FQNNGV. With 3 bases removed from V and 0 bases from J, the gap between germline ends came to 14 bases. CDR3 sequence reads: CASSLPSRTLNTEAFF. CDR3 nucleotides: TGTGCCAGCAGCTTGCCCTCTAGGACATTGAACACTGAAGCTTTCTTT.

The rearrangement joins TRBV11-3 to TRBJ1-1, with D possibly being TRBD1 (5 bases). The ends were cut back, 1 base at V and 2 bases at J, with 11 bases in the middle. CDR1 SGHNT and CDR2 YENEEA come from the germline V gene. The length of the CDR3 is 15 residues. Written as DNA, the CDR3 is TGTGCCAGCAGCTTAGCGCGGGGGTTAAACACTGAAGCTTTCTTT. Translated: CASSLARGLNTEAFF.

The chain couples TRBV6-6 to TRBJ1-6; TRBD1 might be the D (6 bases). This CDR3 spans 19 amino acids. Per germline, CDR1 MNHNY and CDR2 SVGAGI (reference sequence). Trimming took 5 bases from V and 4 from J, leaving 24 bases between them. The DNA of the CDR3 is TGTGCCAGCAGTCAACACGAACAGGGTGGTCGGGCTTATAATTCACCCCTCCACTTT. It is translated as CASSQHEQGGRAYNSPLHF.